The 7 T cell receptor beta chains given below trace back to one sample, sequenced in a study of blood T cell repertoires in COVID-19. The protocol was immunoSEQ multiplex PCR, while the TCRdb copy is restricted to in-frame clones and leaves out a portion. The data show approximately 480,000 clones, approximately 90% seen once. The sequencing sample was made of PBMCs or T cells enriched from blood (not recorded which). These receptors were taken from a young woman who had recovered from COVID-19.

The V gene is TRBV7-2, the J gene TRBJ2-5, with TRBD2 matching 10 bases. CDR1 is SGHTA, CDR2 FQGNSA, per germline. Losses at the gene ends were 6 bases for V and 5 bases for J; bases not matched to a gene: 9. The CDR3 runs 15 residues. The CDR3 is CASRGSGGAFETQYF. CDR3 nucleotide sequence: TGTGCCAGCAGGGGGAGCGGGGGGGCCTTTGAGACCCAGTACTTC.

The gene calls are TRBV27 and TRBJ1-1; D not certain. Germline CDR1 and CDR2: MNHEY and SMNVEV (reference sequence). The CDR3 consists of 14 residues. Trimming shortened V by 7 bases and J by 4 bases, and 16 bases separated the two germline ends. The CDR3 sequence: CASTVGRVLTEAFF. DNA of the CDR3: TGTGCCAGCACCGTAGGGCGGGTGCTCACTGAAGCTTTCTTT.

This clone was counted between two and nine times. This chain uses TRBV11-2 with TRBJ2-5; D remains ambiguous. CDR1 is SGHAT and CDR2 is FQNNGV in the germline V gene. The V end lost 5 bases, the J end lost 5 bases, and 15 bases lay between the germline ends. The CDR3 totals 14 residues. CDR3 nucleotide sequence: TGTGCCAGCAGCCGAGCTGTCCAATCCGAGACCCAGTACTTC. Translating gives CASSRAVQSETQYF.

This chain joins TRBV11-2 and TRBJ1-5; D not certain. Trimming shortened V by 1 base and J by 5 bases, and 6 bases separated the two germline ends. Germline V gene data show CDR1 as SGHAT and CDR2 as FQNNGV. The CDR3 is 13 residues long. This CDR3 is CASSLARDQPQHF. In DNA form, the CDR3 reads TGTGCCAGCAGCTTAGCCCGGGATCAGCCCCAGCATTTT.

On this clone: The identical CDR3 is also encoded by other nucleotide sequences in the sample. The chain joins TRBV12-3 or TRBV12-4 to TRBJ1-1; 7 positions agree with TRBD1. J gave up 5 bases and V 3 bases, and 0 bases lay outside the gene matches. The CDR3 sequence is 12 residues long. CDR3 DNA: TGTGCCAGCAGTTTCAGGGGGACTGAAGCTTTCTTT. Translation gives CASSFRGTEAFF.

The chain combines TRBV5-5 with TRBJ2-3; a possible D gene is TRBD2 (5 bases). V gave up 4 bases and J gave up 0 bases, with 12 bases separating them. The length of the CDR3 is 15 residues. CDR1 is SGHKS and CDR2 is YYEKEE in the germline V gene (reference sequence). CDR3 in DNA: TGTGCCAGCAGCATTGACTACTCGAGCACAGATACGCAGTATTTT. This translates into CASSIDYSSTDTQYF. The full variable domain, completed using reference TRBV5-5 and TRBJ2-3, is DAGVTQSPTHLIKTRGQQVTLRCSPISGHKSVSWYQQVLGQGPQFIFQYYEKEERGRGNFPDRFSARQFPNYSSELNVNALLLGDSALYLCASSIDYSSTDTQYFGPGTRLTVL.

The CDR3 DNA follows: TGCAGCGTCGGACAGGGGATGAGTAATGGCTACACCTTC. This sequence encodes CSVGQGMSNGYTF. The V call is TRBV29-1, the J call TRBJ1-2; TRBD1 agrees at 9 bases. Germline CDR1 and CDR2: SQVTM and ANQGSEA. Trimming removed 6 bases from V and 6 bases from J; junction bases left unmatched: 8. CDR3 size: 13 residues.